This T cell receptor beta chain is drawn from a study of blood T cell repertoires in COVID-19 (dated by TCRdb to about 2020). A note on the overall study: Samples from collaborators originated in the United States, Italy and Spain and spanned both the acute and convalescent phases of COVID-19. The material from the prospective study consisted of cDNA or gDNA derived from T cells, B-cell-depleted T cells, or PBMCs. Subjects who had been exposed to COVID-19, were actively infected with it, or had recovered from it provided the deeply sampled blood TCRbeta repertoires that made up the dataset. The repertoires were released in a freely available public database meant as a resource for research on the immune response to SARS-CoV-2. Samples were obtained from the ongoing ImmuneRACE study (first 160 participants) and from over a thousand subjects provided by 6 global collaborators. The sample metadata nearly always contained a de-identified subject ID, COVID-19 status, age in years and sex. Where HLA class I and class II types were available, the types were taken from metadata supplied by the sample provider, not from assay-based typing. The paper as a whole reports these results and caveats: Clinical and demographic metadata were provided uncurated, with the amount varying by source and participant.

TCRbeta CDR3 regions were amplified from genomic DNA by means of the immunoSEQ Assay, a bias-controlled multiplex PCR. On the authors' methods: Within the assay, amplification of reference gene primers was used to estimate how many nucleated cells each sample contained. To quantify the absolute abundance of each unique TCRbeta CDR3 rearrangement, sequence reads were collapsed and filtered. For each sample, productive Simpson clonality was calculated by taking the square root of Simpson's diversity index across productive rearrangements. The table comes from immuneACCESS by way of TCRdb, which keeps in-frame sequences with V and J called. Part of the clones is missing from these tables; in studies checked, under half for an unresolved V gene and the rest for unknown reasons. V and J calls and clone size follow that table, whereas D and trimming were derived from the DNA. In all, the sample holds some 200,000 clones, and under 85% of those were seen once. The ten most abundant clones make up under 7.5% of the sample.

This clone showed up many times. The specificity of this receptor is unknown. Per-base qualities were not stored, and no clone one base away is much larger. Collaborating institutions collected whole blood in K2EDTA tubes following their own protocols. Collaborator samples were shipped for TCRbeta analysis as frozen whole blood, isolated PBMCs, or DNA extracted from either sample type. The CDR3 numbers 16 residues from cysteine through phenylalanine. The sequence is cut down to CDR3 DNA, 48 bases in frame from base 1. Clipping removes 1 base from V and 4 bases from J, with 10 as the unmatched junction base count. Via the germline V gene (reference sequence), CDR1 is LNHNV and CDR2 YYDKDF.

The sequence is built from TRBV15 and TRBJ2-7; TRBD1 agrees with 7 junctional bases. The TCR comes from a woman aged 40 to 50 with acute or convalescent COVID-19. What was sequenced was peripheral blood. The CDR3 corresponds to CATSRGSGQDGYEQYF. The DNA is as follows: TGTGCCACCAGCAGAGGTTCTGGACAGGACGGGTACGAGCAGTACTTC.